Listed here are 6 T cell receptor beta chains from one sample, sequenced in a study of early T cells in non-severe SARS-CoV-2 infection (dated by TCRdb to the early 2020s). The protocol used for the library was 5' RACE. The instrument was a NextSeq 500. TCRdb applied fastp at Q25 and MiXCR to the public reads, then kept only in-frame beta chains. Each CDR3 protein appears once, grouped with its most common genes and DNA. The sample table holds about 39,000 distinct CDR3 sequences, of which roughly 4.2% were seen once. About 3.1% of the sample is taken by the ten largest. Sequencing was carried out using whole blood. Source of these receptors: an adult who was a healthcare worker with PCR-confirmed SARS-CoV-2 infection or an uninfected control (not recorded which).

There are many counts of this clonotype. The chain uses TRBV12-3 or TRBV12-4 and TRBJ1-1; TRBD1 aligns across 9 bases. This CDR3 spans 14 amino acids. With V trimmed by 5 bases and J by 4 bases, 5 bases remained unmatched. The CDR3 DNA reads as TGTGCCAGCAGTCTGACAGGGGGAGGCACTGAAGCTTTCTTT. Its translation: CASSLTGGGTEAFF.

This clonotype showed up many times. The chain employs TRBV3-1 and TRBJ2-3, with 11 bases that match TRBD2. The CDR3 length is 16 residues. V lost 5 bases and J lost 4; bases outside the gene matches: 8. Germline values: CDR1 LGHDT, CDR2 YNNKEL (reference sequence). The CDR3 reads CASSYLTSGVADTQYF. The CDR3 DNA follows: TGTGCCAGCAGCTATCTGACTAGCGGGGTGGCAGATACGCAGTATTTT.

In this sample, this clonotype turned up many times. This chain links TRBV27 with TRBJ2-1; D perhaps matches TRBD1 (5 bases). The CDR3 sequence is 15 residues long. Germline assignment: CDR1 MNHEY and CDR2 SMNVEV (reference sequence). V was pared by 6 bases and J by 0 bases, with 12 bases between. CDR3 DNA sequence: TGTGCCAGCAGCCCCAGGGTAAGCTCCTACAATGAGCAGTTCTTC. It translates to CASSPRVSSYNEQFF.

There are many counts of this clonotype. In nucleotides, the CDR3 is TGTGCCAGCAGTCCCAGACAGCCCTTAACGGCCTACGAGCAGTACTTC. Protein: CASSPRQPLTAYEQYF. This chain uses TRBV27 with TRBJ2-7, with D perhaps matching TRBD1 (5 bases). This CDR3 spans 16 amino acids. Per the germline V gene, CDR1 is MNHEY and CDR2 is SMNVEV (reference sequence). Trimming cost V 5 bases and J 2 bases, with 19 bases left between them.

This clonotype came up many times. The chain combines TRBV19 with TRBJ2-1, with a possible D match to TRBD1 (6 bases). CDR1 and CDR2 (germline): LNHDA, SQIVND (reference sequence). The CDR3 length is 14 residues. Trimming removed 4 bases from V and 4 bases from J, with 11 bases in between. For the CDR3, the DNA is TGTGCCAGTAGTACGCAGGGGAGATACAATGAGCAGTTCTTC. Protein sequence: CASSTQGRYNEQFF.

This clonotype was recorded many times. The chain joins TRBV6-5 to TRBJ2-5; 8 bases line up with TRBD2. The trim removed 2 bases at V and 1 base at J, leaving 9 bases unmatched. There are 17 residues in the CDR3. Per germline, CDR1 MNHEY and CDR2 SVGAGI. The CDR3 nucleotides are TGTGCCAGCAGTTACACCCCACCTACTAGCGGCCAAGAGACCCAGTACTTC. Amino acid sequence: CASSYTPPTSGQETQYF.